One and the same sample provided the 22 T cell receptor beta chains below, sequenced in a study of molecular identifiers for immune sequencing clone quantification (dated by TCRdb to the late 2010s). The library was produced with PCR. Instrument used: NextSeq 500. TCRdb passed the public sequencing reads through fastp at Q25 and MiXCR, retaining productive beta sequences. Rows merge per CDR3 protein into single entries with the most common DNA and genes. Within this sample are hundreds of thousands of distinct CDR3 sequences, with around 25% of them counted one time only. The ten largest clones add up to 0.7% to 0.95% of the sample. Sample: naive CD8+ T cells from blood, with Jurkat cell RNA spiked in. What this sample's cell subset or site label stands for: FACS-sorted CD8+CD4-CCR7+CD45RA+ naive T cells. Receptor source: a human donor in good health. Some libraries in this study had Jurkat cell RNA spiked in.

The V gene is TRBV7-8, the J gene TRBJ1-1; D unresolved. The germline gives CDR1 SGHVS, CDR2 FQNEAQ. The CDR3 is 12 amino acids. V lost 8 bases, J lost 1 base, and 8 bases lay in between. The CDR3 region has the DNA TGTGCCAGCTACCCGGCGAACACTGAAGCTTTCTTT. This translates into CASYPANTEAFF. The whole variable domain, remainder taken from reference TRBV7-8 and TRBJ1-1, is GAGVSQSPRYKVAKRGQDVALRCDPISGHVSLFWYQQALGQGPEFLTYFQNEAQLDKSGLPSDRFFAERPEGSVSTLKIQRTQQEDSAVYLCASYPANTEAFFGQGTRLTVV.

J is TRBJ2-5 and V is TRBV4-3; D perhaps matches TRBD2 (6 bases). Germline CDR1 and CDR2: LGHNA and YSLEER. CDR3 length equals 15 residues. V dropped 4 bases and J dropped 3 bases, with 15 bases sitting between them. The CDR3 region is CASSPRWGDKETQYF. The DNA for the CDR3 is TGCGCCAGCAGCCCCCGCTGGGGGGATAAAGAGACCCAGTACTTC.

The chain couples TRBV27 to TRBJ2-7, with D possibly matching TRBD1 (7 bases). Germline V lookup: CDR1 MNHEY, CDR2 SMNVEV (reference sequence). The CDR3 is 16 amino acids. V lost 5 bases and J 0 bases, leaving 17 bases between the germline ends. The CDR3 loop reads CASSGGTDITSYEQYF. As DNA, the CDR3 is TGTGCCAGCAGTGGAGGGACAGACATCACCTCCTACGAGCAGTACTTC.

This clonotype was picked up many times. The CDR3: CASSYQPATDGQETQYF. The CDR3 DNA reads as TGTGCCAGCAGTTACCAGCCTGCCACGGACGGGCAAGAGACCCAGTACTTC. The chain links TRBV6-6 to TRBJ2-5; no clear D. The CDR3 runs 17 residues. CDR1 is MNHNY and CDR2 is SVGAGI in the germline V gene (reference sequence). Deletions cut 2 bases from V and 2 bases from J, with 18 bases between.

This chain uses TRBV7-9 with TRBJ2-7; D gene ambiguous. The CDR3 is 15 residues long. V was trimmed by 5 bases and J by 1 base, leaving 15 bases between them. Germline CDR1 reads SEHNR; CDR2 reads FQNEAQ (reference sequence). The CDR3 coding sequence is TGTGCCAGCAGCCCAGTCCAGGTTGTTTCCTACGAGCAGTACTTC. Residues: CASSPVQVVSYEQYF.

The CDR3 bases are TGTGCCAGCAGTTTCGCCGGGACACCGAGCCAAGAGACCCAGTACTTC. It is translated as CASSFAGTPSQETQYF. The rearrangement joins TRBV6-2 or TRBV6-3 to TRBJ2-5; maybe TRBD1 (6 bases). CDR3 length: 16 amino acids. Germline assignment: CDR1 MNHEY and CDR2 SVGEGT. V lost 4 bases, J lost 1 base, and 16 bases lay in between.

Many counts were recorded for this clonotype. The chain has TRBV25-1 and TRBJ1-1; D is perhaps TRBD1 (5 bases). V lost 3 bases to trimming and J lost 4 bases, with 12 bases between them. CDR1 is MGHDK, CDR2 SYGVNS, per germline. CDR3 length equals 14 residues. The DNA for the CDR3 is TGTGCCAGCAGTGATGCTGGAGGGGTCACTGAAGCTTTCTTT. As protein: CASSDAGGVTEAFF.

This clonotype was seen a few times. The chain has TRBV27 and TRBJ1-2; tentative D call: TRBD1 (5 bases). CDR1 MNHEY and CDR2 SMNVEV come from the germline V gene (reference sequence). Trimming stripped 2 bases from V and 5 bases from J, with 12 bases between. CDR3 length equals 14 residues. The chain's CDR3 is CASSLQGEKYGYTF. The CDR3 DNA sequence: TGTGCCAGCAGTTTACAGGGAGAGAAGTATGGCTACACCTTC.

The chain links TRBV4-3 to TRBJ2-7, with D tentatively TRBD1 (5 bases). V gave up 1 base and J gave up 2 bases, with 12 bases separating them. Germline-derived CDR1 and CDR2 are LGHNA and YSLEER. The CDR3 totals 15 residues. The CDR3 DNA sequence: TGCGCCAGCAGCCAAGCTCAGGGATTAACCTACGAGCAGTACTTC. Translating gives CASSQAQGLTYEQYF.

The chain carries TRBV24-1 and TRBJ2-1, with 7 bases lining up with TRBD2. The CDR3 covers 15 residues. The germline V gene has CDR1 KGHDR and CDR2 SFDVKD. The junction had 2 bases not matched to a gene; V was cut back by 4 bases and J by 0 bases. The CDR3 loop reads CATSDGGSSYNEQFF. CDR3 nucleotides: TGTGCCACCAGTGACGGGGGGTCCTCCTACAATGAGCAGTTCTTC.

There are a few counts of this clonotype. CDR3 bases: TGTGCCAGCAGTACCCCCCTGGCACCGAGAGAACCGAACACCGGGGAGCTGTTTTTT. Translation: CASSTPLAPREPNTGELFF. This chain links TRBV12-3 or TRBV12-4 with TRBJ2-2; no definite D call. The CDR3 covers 19 residues. V lost 5 bases and J lost 0, with 22 bases in between.

At least ten counts were recorded for this clonotype. The V gene is TRBV29-1, the J gene TRBJ2-5; no clear D. Trimming shortened V by 1 base and J by 3 bases, and 9 bases separated the two germline ends. Germline-derived CDR1 and CDR2 are SQVTM and ANQGSEA. The CDR3 has 13 residues. For the CDR3, the DNA is TGCAGCGTTGAAGTTGTCAGAGAAGAGACCCAGTACTTC. Protein: CSVEVVREETQYF.

This chain links TRBV12-3 or TRBV12-4 with TRBJ2-7, with TRBD2 identical over 7 bases. V gave up 6 bases and J gave up 0 bases; unmatched junction bases: 5. CDR3 length: 14 amino acids. The CDR3 bases are TGTGCCAGCAGACGAGCGGGACCCTCCTACGAGCAGTACTTC. Its protein is CASRRAGPSYEQYF.

This clonotype was observed a few times. The rearrangement links TRBV28 to TRBJ2-2; 8 nucleotides agree with TRBD1. V lost 1 base to trimming and J lost 5 bases; unmatched junction nucleotides: 9. The CDR3 spans 17 residues. In germline, CDR1 is MDHEN, CDR2 SYDVKM. For the CDR3, the DNA is TGTGCCAGCAGTTTATCCCTGCAGGGGGCGCGGACCGGGGAGCTGTTTTTT. Translated: CASSLSLQGARTGELFF.

Details on this clonotype: This may stem from a read error, because a much larger clone lies one nucleotide away. A read error is likely, as this CDR3 ends without the conserved phenylalanine or tryptophan. The chain is built from TRBV9 and TRBJ1-3; D is unresolved. Trimming took 0 bases from V and 0 from J, leaving 7 bases between them. The CDR3 contains 15 residues. CDR1 is SGDLS, CDR2 YYNGEE, per germline. CDR3 region: CASSVADGSGNTIYL. DNA of the CDR3: TGTGCCAGCAGCGTAGCAGACGGCTCTGGAAACACCATATATCTT.

This chain links TRBV20-1 with TRBJ2-7; possibly TRBD1 or TRBD2 for D (6 bases each). Germline V lookup: CDR1 DFQATT, CDR2 SNEGSKA (reference sequence). The CDR3 covers 16 residues. V gave up 0 bases and J gave up 0 bases, with 15 bases separating them. DNA of the CDR3: TGCAGTGCTAGAGAGGAGGGGGATACATACTCCTACGAGCAGTACTTC. Translating it yields CSAREEGDTYSYEQYF.

A note on this clonotype: A junction end diverges from the germline sequence, so it may reflect a read error. The chain joins TRBV7-9 to TRBJ1-1; D is uncertain. CDR1 is SEHNR, CDR2 FQNEAQ, per germline (reference sequence). This CDR3 contains 13 residues. The CDR3 DNA reads TGTGCCTGCAGCCGTGACCCAAACACAGAAGCTTTCTTT. Protein product: CACSRDPNTEAFF.

This clonotype appeared many times. The chain joins TRBV27 to TRBJ1-5, with 10 positions matching TRBD1. Germline V gives CDR1 MNHEY, CDR2 SMNVEV (reference sequence). The CDR3 extends over 15 amino acids. The J segment lost 0 bases and the V segment lost 10 bases, leaving 6 bases of the junction unmatched. CDR3 sequence reads: CATGQGGYSNQPQHF. CDR3 nucleotide sequence: TGTGCCACAGGACAGGGGGGTTATAGCAATCAGCCCCAGCATTTT.

This clonotype showed up many times. The chain recombines TRBV7-9 with TRBJ2-3, with D maybe TRBD2 (6 bases). The CDR3 loop spans 14 amino acids. With 1 base removed from V and 4 bases from J, the gap between germline ends came to 9 bases. Germline CDR1 is SEHNR and CDR2 is FQNEAQ (reference sequence). The CDR3 nucleotides read TGTGCCAGCAGCTTAGATTGGGGGGCAGATACGCAGTATTTT. Translated, it gives CASSLDWGADTQYF.

This clonotype was observed a few times. This rearrangement joins TRBV7-6 to TRBJ2-3; no firm D call. CDR1 is SGHVS and CDR2 is FNYEAQ in the germline V gene. Trimming stripped 1 base from V and 8 bases from J, with 10 bases between. The CDR3 consists of 13 residues. The CDR3 protein is CASSLGESGTQYF. The CDR3 DNA sequence: TGTGCCAGCAGCTTAGGGGAATCGGGTACGCAGTATTTT.

This clonotype was observed at least ten times. The rearrangement joins TRBV7-9 to TRBJ2-3; the match to TRBD1 covers 9 bases. From germline, CDR1 is SEHNR and CDR2 FQNEAQ (reference sequence). The CDR3 loop spans 18 amino acids. The V and J ends lost 5 bases and 2 bases, in that order; junction bases with no gene match: 14. Written as DNA, the CDR3 is TGTGCCAGCAGCACTACCGGTTCGGGACAGGGCCTCACAGATACGCAGTATTTT. Encoded protein: CASSTTGSGQGLTDTQYF.

The chain has TRBV20-1 and TRBJ1-3; D is uncertain. The CDR3 is made up of 14 amino acids. Germline assignment: CDR1 DFQATT and CDR2 SNEGSKA (reference sequence). Trimming took off 1 base at V and 1 base at J, with 8 bases between the two ends. The CDR3, as DNA: TGCAGTGCTAGAGCCCCGGGGTCTGGAAACACCATATATTTT. Encoded protein: CSARAPGSGNTIYF.